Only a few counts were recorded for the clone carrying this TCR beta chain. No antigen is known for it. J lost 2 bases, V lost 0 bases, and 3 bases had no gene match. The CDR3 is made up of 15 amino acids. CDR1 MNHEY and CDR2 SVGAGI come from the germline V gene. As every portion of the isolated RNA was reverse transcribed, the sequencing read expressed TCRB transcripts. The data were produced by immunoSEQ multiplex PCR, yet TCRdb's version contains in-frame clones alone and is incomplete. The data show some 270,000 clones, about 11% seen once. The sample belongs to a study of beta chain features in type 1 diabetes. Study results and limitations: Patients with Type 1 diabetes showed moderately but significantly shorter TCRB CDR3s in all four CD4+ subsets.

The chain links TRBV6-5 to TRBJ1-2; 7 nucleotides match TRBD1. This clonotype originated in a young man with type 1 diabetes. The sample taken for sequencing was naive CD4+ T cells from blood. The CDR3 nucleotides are TGTGCCAGCAGTTACTCCGTCAGGGGGAACTATGGCTACACCTTC. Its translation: CASSYSVRGNYGYTF.